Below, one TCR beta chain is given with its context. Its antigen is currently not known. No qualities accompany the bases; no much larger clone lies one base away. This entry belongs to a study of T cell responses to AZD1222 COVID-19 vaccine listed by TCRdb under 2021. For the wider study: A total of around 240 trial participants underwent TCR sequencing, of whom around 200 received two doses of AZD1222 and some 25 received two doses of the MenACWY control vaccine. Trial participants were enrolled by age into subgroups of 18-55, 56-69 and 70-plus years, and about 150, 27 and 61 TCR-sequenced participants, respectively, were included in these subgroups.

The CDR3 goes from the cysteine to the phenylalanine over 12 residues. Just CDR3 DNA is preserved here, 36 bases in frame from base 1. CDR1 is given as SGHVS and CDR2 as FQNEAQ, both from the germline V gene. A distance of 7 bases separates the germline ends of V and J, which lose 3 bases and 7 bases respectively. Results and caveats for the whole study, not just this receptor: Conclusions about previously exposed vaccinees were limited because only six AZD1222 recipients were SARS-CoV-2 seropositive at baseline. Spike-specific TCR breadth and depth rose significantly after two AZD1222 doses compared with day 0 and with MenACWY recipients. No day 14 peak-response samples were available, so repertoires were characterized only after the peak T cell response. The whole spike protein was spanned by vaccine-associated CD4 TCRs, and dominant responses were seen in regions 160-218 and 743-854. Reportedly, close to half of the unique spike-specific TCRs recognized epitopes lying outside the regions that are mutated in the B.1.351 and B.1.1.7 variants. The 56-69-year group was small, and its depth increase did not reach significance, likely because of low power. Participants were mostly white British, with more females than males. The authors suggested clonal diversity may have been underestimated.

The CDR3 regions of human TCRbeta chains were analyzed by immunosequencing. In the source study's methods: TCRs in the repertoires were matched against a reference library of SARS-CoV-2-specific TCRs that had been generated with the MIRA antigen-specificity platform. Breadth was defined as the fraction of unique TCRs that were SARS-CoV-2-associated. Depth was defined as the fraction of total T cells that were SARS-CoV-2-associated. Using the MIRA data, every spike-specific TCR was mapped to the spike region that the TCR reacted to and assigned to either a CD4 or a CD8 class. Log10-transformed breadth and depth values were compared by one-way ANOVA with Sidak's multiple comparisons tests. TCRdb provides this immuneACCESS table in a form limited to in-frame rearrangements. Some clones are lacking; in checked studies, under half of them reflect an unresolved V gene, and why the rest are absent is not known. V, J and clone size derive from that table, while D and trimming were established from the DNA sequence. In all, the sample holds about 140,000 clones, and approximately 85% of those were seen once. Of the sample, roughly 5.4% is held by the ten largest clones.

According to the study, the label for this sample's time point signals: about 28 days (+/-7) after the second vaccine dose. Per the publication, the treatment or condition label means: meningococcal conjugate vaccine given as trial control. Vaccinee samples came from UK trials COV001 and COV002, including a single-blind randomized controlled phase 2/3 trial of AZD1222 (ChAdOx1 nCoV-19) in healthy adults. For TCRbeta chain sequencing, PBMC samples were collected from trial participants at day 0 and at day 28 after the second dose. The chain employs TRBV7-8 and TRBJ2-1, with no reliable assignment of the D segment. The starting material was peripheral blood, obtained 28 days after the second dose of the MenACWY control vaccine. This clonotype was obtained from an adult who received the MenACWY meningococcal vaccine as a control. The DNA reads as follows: TGTGCCAGCAGCTTTAGAGGTAATGAGCAGTTCTTC. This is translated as CASSFRGNEQFF.